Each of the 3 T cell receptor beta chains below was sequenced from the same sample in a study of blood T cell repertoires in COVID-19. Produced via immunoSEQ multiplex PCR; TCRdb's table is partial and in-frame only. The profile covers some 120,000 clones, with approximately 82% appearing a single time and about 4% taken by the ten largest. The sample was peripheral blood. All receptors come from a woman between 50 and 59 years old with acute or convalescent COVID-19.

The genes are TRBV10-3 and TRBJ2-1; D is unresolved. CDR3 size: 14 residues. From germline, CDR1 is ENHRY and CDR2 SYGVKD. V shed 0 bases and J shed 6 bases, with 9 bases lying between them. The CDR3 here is CAISESLTRNEQFF. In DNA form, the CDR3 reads TGTGCCATCAGTGAGTCCCTTACACGCAATGAGCAGTTCTTC.

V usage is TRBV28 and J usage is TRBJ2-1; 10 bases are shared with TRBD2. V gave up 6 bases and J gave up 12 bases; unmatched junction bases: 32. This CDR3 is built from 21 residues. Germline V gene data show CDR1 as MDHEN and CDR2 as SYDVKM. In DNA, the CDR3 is TGTGCCAGCAGCCCACACGGTTTGGCTAGCGGGAGCACTACCCCTCTGATTGGGCAGTTCTTC. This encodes CASSPHGLASGSTTPLIGQFF.

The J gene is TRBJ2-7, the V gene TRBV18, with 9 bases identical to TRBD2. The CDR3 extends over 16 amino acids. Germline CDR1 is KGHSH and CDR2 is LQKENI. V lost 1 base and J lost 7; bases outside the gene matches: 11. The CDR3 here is CASSPLVIRSGREQYF. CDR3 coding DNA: TGTGCCAGCTCACCACTTGTTATTCGAAGCGGGAGGGAGCAGTACTTC. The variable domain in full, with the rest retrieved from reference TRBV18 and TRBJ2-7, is NAGVMQNPRHLVRRRGQEARLRCSPMKGHSHVYWYRQLPEEGLKFMVYLQKENIIDESGMPKERFSAEFPKEGPSILRIQQVVRGDSAAYFCASSPLVIRSGREQYFGPGTRLTVT.